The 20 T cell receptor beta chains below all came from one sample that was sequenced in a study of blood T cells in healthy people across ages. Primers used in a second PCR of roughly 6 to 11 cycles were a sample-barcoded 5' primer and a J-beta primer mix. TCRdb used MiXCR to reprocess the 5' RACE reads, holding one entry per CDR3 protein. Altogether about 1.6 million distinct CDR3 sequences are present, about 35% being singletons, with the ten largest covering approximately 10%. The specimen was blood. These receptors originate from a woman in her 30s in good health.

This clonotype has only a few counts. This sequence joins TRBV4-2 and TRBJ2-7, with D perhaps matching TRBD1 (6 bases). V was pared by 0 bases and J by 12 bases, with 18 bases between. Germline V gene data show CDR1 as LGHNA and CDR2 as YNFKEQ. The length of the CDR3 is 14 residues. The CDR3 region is CASSQEYGEWGLYF. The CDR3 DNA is TGTGCCAGCAGCCAAGAATACGGCGAGTGGGGGCTGTACTTC.

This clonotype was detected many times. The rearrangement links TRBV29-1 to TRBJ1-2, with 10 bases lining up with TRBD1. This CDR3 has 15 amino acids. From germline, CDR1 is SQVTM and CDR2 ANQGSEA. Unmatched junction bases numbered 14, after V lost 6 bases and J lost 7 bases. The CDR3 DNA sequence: TGCAGCGTATCACCCCCGGGACAGGGGCTCGGTGGCTACACCTTC. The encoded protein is CSVSPPGQGLGGYTF.

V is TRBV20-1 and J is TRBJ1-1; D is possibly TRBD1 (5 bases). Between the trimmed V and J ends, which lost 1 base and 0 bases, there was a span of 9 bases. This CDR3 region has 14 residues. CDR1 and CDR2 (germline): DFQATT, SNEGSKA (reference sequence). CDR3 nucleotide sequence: TGCAGTGCTAGAGCTAGGGACGTGAACACTGAAGCTTTCTTT. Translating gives CSARARDVNTEAFF.

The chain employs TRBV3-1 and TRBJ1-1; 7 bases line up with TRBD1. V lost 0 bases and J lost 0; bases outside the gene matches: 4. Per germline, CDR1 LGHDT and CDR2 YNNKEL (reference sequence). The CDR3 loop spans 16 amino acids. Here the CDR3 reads CASSQDVGQLNTEAFF. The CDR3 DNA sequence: TGTGCCAGCAGCCAAGATGTGGGACAGTTGAACACTGAAGCTTTCTTT.

CDR3 in DNA: TGTGCCAGCAGTAAGGTCTCCGTCGAACAAGAGACCCAGTACTTC. It translates to CASSKVSVEQETQYF. The rearrangement links TRBV6-1 to TRBJ2-5, with D unresolved. CDR1 MNHNS and CDR2 SASEGT come from the germline V gene. The CDR3 runs 15 residues. Trimming left V 5 bases short and J 2 bases short, with 15 bases between.

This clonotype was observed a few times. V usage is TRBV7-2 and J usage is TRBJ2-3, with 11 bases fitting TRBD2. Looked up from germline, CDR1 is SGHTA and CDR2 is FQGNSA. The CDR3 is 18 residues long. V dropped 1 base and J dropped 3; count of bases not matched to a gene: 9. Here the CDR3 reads CASSLVIASGRFTDTQYF. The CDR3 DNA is TGTGCCAGCAGCTTAGTCATCGCTAGCGGGAGGTTTACAGATACGCAGTATTTT.

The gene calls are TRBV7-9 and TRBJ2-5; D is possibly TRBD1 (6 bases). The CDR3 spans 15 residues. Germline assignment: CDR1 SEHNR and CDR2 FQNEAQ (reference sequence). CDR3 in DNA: TGTGCTTCAGCAGCTTTGGGGGCAGTTAAAGAGACCCAGTACTTC. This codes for CASAALGAVKETQYF. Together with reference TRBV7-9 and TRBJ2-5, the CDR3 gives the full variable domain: DTGVSQNPRHKITKRGQNVTFRCDPISEHNRLYWYRQTLGQGPEFLTYFQNEAQLEKSRLLSDRFSAERPKGSFSTLEIQRTEQGDSAMYLCASAALGAVKETQYFGPGTRLLVL.

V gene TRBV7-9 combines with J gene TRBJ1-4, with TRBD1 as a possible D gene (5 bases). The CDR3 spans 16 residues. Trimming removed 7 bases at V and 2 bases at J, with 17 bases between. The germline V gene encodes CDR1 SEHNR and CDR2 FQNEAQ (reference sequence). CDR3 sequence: CASTRLGRGTNEKLFF. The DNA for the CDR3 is TGTGCCAGCACTCGGCTGGGGCGAGGTACTAATGAAAAACTGTTTTTT.

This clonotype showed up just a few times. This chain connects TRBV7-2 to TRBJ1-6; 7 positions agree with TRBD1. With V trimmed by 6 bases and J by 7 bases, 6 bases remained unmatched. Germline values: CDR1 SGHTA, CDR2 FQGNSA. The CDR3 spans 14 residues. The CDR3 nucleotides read TGTGCCAGCAGTAACAGGGGACGGAATTCACCCCTCCACTTT. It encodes CASSNRGRNSPLHF.

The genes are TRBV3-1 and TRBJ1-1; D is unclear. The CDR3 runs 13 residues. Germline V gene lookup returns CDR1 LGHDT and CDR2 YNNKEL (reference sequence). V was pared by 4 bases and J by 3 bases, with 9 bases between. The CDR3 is CASSRWRYTEAFF. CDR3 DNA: TGTGCCAGCAGCCGGTGGCGGTACACTGAAGCTTTCTTT. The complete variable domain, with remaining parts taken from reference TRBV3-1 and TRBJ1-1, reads DTAVSQTPKYLVTQMGNDKSIKCEQNLGHDTMYWYKQDSKKFLKIMFSYNNKELIINETVPNRFSPKSPDKAHLNLHINSLELGDSAVYFCASSRWRYTEAFFGQGTRLTVV.

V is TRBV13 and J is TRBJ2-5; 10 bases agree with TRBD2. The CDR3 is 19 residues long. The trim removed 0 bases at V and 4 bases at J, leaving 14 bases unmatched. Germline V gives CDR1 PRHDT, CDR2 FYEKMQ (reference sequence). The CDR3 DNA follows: TGTGCCAGCAGCTTAGGCCTAATGGCTAGCGGGAGAGGTGGAGAGACCCAGTACTTC. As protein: CASSLGLMASGRGGETQYF.

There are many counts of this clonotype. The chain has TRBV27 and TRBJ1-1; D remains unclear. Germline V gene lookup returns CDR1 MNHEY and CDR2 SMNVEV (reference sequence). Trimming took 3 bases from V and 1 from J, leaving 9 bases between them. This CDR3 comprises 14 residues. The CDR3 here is CASSFLSQNTEAFF. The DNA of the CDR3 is TGTGCCAGCAGTTTCTTATCCCAGAACACTGAAGCTTTCTTT.

The CDR3 protein is CASSPIGQYGYTF. DNA of the CDR3: TGTGCCAGCAGCCCAATTGGACAGTATGGCTACACCTTC. V usage is TRBV7-9 and J usage is TRBJ1-2, with a tentative D call TRBD1 (6 bases). The CDR3 runs 13 residues. Trimming shortened V by 5 bases and J by 5 bases, and 12 bases separated the two germline ends. Germline CDR1 SEHNR, CDR2 FQNEAQ (reference sequence).

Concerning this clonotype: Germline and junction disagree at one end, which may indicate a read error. The CDR3 sequence: CAGSSGGTFYEQYF. CDR3 nucleotides: TGTGCCGGCAGCTCCGGCGGGACCTTCTACGAGCAGTACTTC. V is TRBV7-2 and J is TRBJ2-7; D possibly corresponds to TRBD2 (6 bases). This CDR3 comprises 14 residues. CDR1 and CDR2 (germline): SGHTA, FQGNSA.

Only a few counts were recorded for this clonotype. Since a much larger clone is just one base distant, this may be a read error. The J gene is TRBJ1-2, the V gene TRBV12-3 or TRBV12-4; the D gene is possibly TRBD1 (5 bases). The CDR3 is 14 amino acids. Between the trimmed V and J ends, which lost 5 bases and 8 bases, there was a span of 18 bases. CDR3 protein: CASSPQRGSGGYTF. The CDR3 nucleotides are TGTGCCAGCAGTCCGCAGCGGGGGAGCGGAGGCTACACCTTC.

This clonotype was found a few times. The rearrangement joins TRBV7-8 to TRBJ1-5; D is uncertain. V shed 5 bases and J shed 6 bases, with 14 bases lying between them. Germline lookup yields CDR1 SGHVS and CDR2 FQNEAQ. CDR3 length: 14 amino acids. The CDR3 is CASSPESRGQPQHF. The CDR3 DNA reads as TGTGCCAGCAGCCCGGAAAGCCGGGGTCAGCCCCAGCATTTT. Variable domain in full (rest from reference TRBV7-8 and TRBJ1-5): GAGVSQSPRYKVAKRGQDVALRCDPISGHVSLFWYQQALGQGPEFLTYFQNEAQLDKSGLPSDRFFAERPEGSVSTLKIQRTQQEDSAVYLCASSPESRGQPQHFGDGTRLSIL.

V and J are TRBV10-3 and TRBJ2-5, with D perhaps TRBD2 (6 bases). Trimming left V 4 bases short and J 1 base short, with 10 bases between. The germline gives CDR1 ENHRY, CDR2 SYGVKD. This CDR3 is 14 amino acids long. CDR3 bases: TGTGCCATCAGTGTCCGGGGAGGCCAAGAGACCCAGTACTTC. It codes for CAISVRGGQETQYF.

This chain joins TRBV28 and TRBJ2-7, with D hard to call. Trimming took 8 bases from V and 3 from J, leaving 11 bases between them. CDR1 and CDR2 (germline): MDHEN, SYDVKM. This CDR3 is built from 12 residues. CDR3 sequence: CASGNRYYEQYF. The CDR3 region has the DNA TGTGCCAGCGGTAACAGATACTACGAGCAGTACTTC.

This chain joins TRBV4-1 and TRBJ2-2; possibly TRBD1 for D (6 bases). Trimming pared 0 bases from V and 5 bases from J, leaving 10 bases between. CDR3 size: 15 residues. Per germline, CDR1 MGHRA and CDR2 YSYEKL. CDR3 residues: CASSQEGHLTGELFF. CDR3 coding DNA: TGCGCCAGCAGCCAAGAGGGACATTTAACCGGGGAGCTGTTTTTT.

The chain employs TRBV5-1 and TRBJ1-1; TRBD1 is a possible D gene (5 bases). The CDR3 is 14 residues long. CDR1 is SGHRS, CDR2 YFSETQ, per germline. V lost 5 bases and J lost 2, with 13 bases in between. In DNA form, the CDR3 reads TGCGCCAGCAGTTCCGACAGACCAAACACTGAAGCTTTCTTT. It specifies CASSSDRPNTEAFF. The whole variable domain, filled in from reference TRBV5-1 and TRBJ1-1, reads KAGVTQTPRYLIKTRGQQVTLSCSPISGHRSVSWYQQTPGQGLQFLFEYFSETQRNKGNFPGRFSGRQFSNSRSEMNVSTLELGDSALYLCASSSDRPNTEAFFGQGTRLTVV.